This T cell receptor beta chain was sequenced in a study of cytomegalovirus exposure and HLA in healthy donors. The CDR3 contains 15 residues. The V end was cut by 3 bases, the J end by 5 bases, with 14 bases between. CDR1 SGHRS and CDR2 YFSETQ come from the germline V gene. Study-wide findings and caveats: Most observed TCR sequences were rare, whereas some public TCRs were detected in many donors. It was assumed in the presence/absence analyses that sequencing depth was roughly uniform across donors.

Comment on this clone: Its antigen is as yet unknown.

60 Vbeta and 13 Jbeta primers were used in PCR. The protocol was immunoSEQ multiplex PCR, while the TCRdb copy is restricted to in-frame clones and leaves out a portion. This table has approximately 140,000 clones, 60% to 85% appearing once. The receptor was isolated from a man in his fifties or sixties in good health and CMV-seropositive. Sequencing was done on a sample of PBMCs. V is TRBV5-1 and J is TRBJ2-2; no clear D gene. The CDR3, as DNA: TGCGCCAGCAGCTCCGGAGCCGTGAGGACCGGGGAGCTGTTTTTT. The encoded protein is CASSSGAVRTGELFF.